The 21 T cell receptor beta chains listed next were all sequenced from one sample in a study of CD8+CD57+ T cells in acquired aplastic anemia. Profiling of TCR beta VDJ combinations and CDR3 sequences used genomic DNA as template. TCRdb ran MiXCR on the reads and lists one entry per CDR3 protein. Of roughly 250,000 distinct CDR3 sequences in the sample, 70% to 85% were seen once. The authors sequenced patients whose flow cytometry had shown CD8+CD57+ cell expansion. Specimen: sorted CD4+, CD8+, or CD8+CD57+ T cells (not recorded which) from PBMCs. The receptors shown here come from a human donor with aplastic anemia.

Concerning this clonotype: The junction shows a germline mismatch at one end, possibly a read error. The rearrangement uses TRBV7-9 and TRBJ2-5; possibly TRBD2 for D (6 bases). Germline CDR1 and CDR2: SEHNR and FQNEAQ (reference sequence). The CDR3 sequence is 11 residues long. CDR3 sequence: CASHGGRETHF. CDR3 sequence (DNA): TGTGCCAGCCACGGGGGTAGGGAGACGCACTTC.

With respect to this clonotype: The conserved phenylalanine or tryptophan is not found at the CDR3 terminus, so this likely reflects a read error. No DNA is shown, since the ends of the CDR3 on it are uncertain; the CDR3 is the one TCRdb lists. The rearrangement joins TRBV2 to TRBJ2-2; the D call TRBD1 from the table was never checked on the DNA. Counting both end residues, the CDR3 totals 15 amino acids. Germline CDR1 and CDR2: SNHLY and FYNNEI. CDR3: CASGDGAADTQYFFP.

This clonotype was detected only once. At one end, the junction sequence differs from germline, possibly due to a read error. The chain recombines TRBV7-8 with TRBJ2-3; 8 bases line up with TRBD2. The germline V gene has CDR1 SGHVS and CDR2 FQNEAQ. CDR3 size: 14 residues. The chain's CDR3 is CASSSAGDAHKEDF. CDR3 nucleotides: TGTGCCAGCAGCTCAGCGGGAGATGCGCATAAGGAGGATTTT.

The V gene is TRBV9, the J gene TRBJ2-3; no clear D. The DNA end lines up better with TRBJ1-5; the J call may be wrong. The CDR3 runs to 14 residues. Looked up from germline, CDR1 is SGDLS and CDR2 is YYNGEE. The CDR3 region is CASSAGARGDTQHF. As DNA, the CDR3 is TGTGCCAGCAGCGCAGGTGCCCGTGGCGATACGCAGCATTTT.

In this sample, this clonotype turned up a few times. Its ends do not fully match the called genes, so a read error is possible. The V call is TRBV7-4, the J call TRBJ1-1; D not certain. The CDR3 is 15 amino acids. The germline CDR1 and CDR2 sequences are SGHVT and SQSDAQ. CDR3 in amino acids: CASSLDRRGNTEAFF. The CDR3, as DNA: TGTGCCAGCAGTTTAGATAGGAGAGGCAACACTGAAGCGTTCTTC. Full variable domain (rest looked up from reference TRBV7-4 and TRBJ1-1): GAGVSQSPRYKVAKRGRDVALRCDSISGHVTLYWYRQTLGQGSEVLTYSQSDAQRDKSGRPSGRFSAERPERSVSTLKIQRTEQGDSAVYLCASSLDRRGNTEAFFGQGTRLTVV.

This chain uses TRBV20-1 with TRBJ2-7; D not resolved. The CDR3 is made up of 14 amino acids. V was pared by 2 bases and J by 0 bases, with 11 bases between. Germline CDR1 reads DFQATT; CDR2 reads SNEGSKA (reference sequence). The CDR3 DNA is TGCAGTGCTAGATTCCCGAGAAGCTCCTACGAGCAGTACTTC. Translation: CSARFPRSSYEQYF.

Comment on this clonotype: As the CDR3 is not closed by the conserved phenylalanine or tryptophan, this likely results from a read error. The DNA is left out, because the CDR3 cannot be placed on it with certainty; the CDR3 is given as TCRdb lists it. This sequence joins TRBV7-3 and TRBJ2-3; the table gives TRBD2 as D, unverified against the DNA. From its first to its last residue, the CDR3 has 13 amino acids. Germline V CDR1 and CDR2: SGHTA, FQGTGA. The CDR3 sequence is CASGSQANAVEHC.

The chain joins TRBV7-9 to TRBJ2-6, with D tentatively TRBD1 (6 bases). V lost 5 bases and J 14 bases, leaving 28 bases between the germline ends. Germline loops: CDR1 SEHNR, CDR2 FQNEAQ (reference sequence). The CDR3 runs to 17 residues. This CDR3 reads CASSARTAAMTISLLTF. Written as DNA, the CDR3 is TGTGCCAGCAGCGCCAGGACAGCGGCTATGACAATCAGCCTCCTGACTTTC.

The chain carries TRBV9 and TRBJ2-7; 8 positions match TRBD2. The CDR3 totals 16 residues. V trimming: 5 bases; J trimming: 8 bases; junction bases outside the gene matches: 18. CDR1 and CDR2 from the germline V gene are SGDLS and YYNGEE. The CDR3 spells CASSQWASGSSEQQYV. The CDR3 DNA is TGTGCCAGCAGTCAATGGGCGAGCGGGAGTAGTGAGCAGCAGTACGTC.

The CDR3 region is CASTLGGWGGDTQYF. The DNA of the CDR3 is TGTGCCAGTACCTTAGGTGGATGGGGCGGAGATACGCAGTATTTT. This sequence joins TRBV19 and TRBJ2-3; D is possibly TRBD1 (5 bases). Trimming stripped 7 bases from V and 5 bases from J, with 19 bases between. CDR1 and CDR2 (germline): LNHDA, SQIVND (reference sequence). This CDR3 contains 15 residues.

About this clonotype itself: Relative to the germline gene, one junction end is altered; a read error may explain this. The V call is TRBV2, the J call TRBJ2-5; D not certain. The CDR3 loop spans 14 amino acids. Germline V gene sequence: CDR1 SNHLY, CDR2 FYNNEI. The CDR3 region is CATSSGGMQEHHFF. CDR3 DNA: TGTGCCACCAGTAGTGGCGGCATGCAAGAGCACCACTTCTTC.

The chain recombines TRBV7-3 with TRBJ2-1, with 7 positions matching TRBD2. Trimming removed 2 bases from V and 8 bases from J; junction bases left unmatched: 9. CDR1 is SGHTA, CDR2 FQGTGA, per germline. CDR3 size: 15 residues. CDR3 nucleotide sequence: TGTGCCAGCAGCTTACGCGGGAGTCTTACGGATGAGCAGTTCTTC. Residues: CASSLRGSLTDEQFF.

The J gene is TRBJ2-3, the V gene TRBV7-2; maybe TRBD2 (5 bases). This CDR3 comprises 14 residues. CDR1 is SGHTA and CDR2 is FQGNSA in the germline V gene. V was shortened by 2 bases and J by 13 bases, with 19 bases between the two germline ends. In DNA form, the CDR3 reads TGTGCCAGCAGCTTACCAAGAAGTCCCGGTAGCGAGTATTTT. This sequence encodes CASSLPRSPGSEYF. Supplemented by reference TRBV7-2 and TRBJ2-3, the full variable domain reads GAGVSQSPSNKVTEKGKDVELRCDPISGHTALYWYRQSLGQGLEFLIYFQGNSAPDKSGLPSDRFSAERTGGSVSTLTIQRTQQEDSAVYLCASSLPRSPGSEYFGPGTRLTVL.

This clonotype was detected once. The rearrangement links TRBV7-8 to TRBJ1-2; TRBD1 agrees at 7 bases. V lost 1 base and J lost 4; bases outside the gene matches: 6. There are 15 residues in the CDR3. Germline loops: CDR1 SGHVS, CDR2 FQNEAQ. CDR3 nucleotides: TGTGCCAGCAGCTTAGGAGGGGGCCTGGGCTATGGCTACACCTTC. It translates to CASSLGGGLGYGYTF.

Details on this clonotype: At one end, the junction sequence differs from germline, possibly due to a read error. V is TRBV2 and J is TRBJ1-5; D is unresolved. Germline CDR1 and CDR2: SNHLY and FYNNEI. This CDR3 is built from 15 residues. Written as DNA, the CDR3 is TGCGCCAGCAGCCACGGTGGAACAGAAACTCAGCCCCAGCATTTT. This translates into CASSHGGTETQPQHF.

This clonotype was detected once. This CDR3 fails to terminate in the conserved phenylalanine or tryptophan, so it likely reflects a read error. No DNA is shown, since the ends of the CDR3 on it are uncertain; the CDR3 is the one TCRdb lists. This rearrangement joins TRBV7-2 to TRBJ2-7; TRBD2 is the table's D call, not checked against the DNA. Germline lookup yields CDR1 SGHTA and CDR2 FQGNSA. The CDR3 is 13 residues long, counting both termini. CDR3 amino acids: CASRTAVGHDKYY.

The rearrangement links TRBV7-3 to TRBJ1-1, with D possibly TRBD1 on 6 matching bases. This CDR3 contains 15 residues. The germline V gene encodes CDR1 SGHTA and CDR2 FQGTGA. V was pared by 8 bases and J by 11 bases, with 27 bases between. CDR3 protein: CASSRQVNGIDHAFF. CDR3 sequence (DNA): TGTGCCAGCTCAAGACAGGTCAACGGGATTGATCACGCTTTCTTT.

This clonotype is a singleton in its sample. V usage is TRBV15 and J usage is TRBJ2-7, with TRBD2 as a possible D gene (5 bases). CDR1 is LNHNV and CDR2 is YYDKDF in the germline V gene (reference sequence). The CDR3 totals 14 residues. V was pared by 0 bases and J by 3 bases, with 9 bases between. The CDR3 spells CATSRDTGNYEQYF. CDR3 coding DNA: TGTGCCACCAGCAGAGATACGGGGAACTACGAGCAGTACTTC. Full variable domain (rest looked up from reference TRBV15 and TRBJ2-7): DAMVIQNPRYQVTQFGKPVTLSCSQTLNHNVMYWYQQKSSQAPKLLFHYYDKDFNNEADTPDNFQSRRPNTSFCFLDIRSPGLGDTAMYLCATSRDTGNYEQYFGPGTRLTVT.

The chain employs TRBV15 and TRBJ2-2; either TRBD1 or TRBD2 may fit D (5 bases each). The V end lost 5 bases, the J end lost 15 bases, and 16 bases lay between the germline ends. This CDR3 is built from 12 residues. Per germline, CDR1 LNHNV and CDR2 YYDKDF (reference sequence). DNA of the CDR3: TGTGCCACCAGCCGTCGTACCGGGGCGTTGTTTTTT. Its protein is CATSRRTGALFF.

For this clonotype: Because the CDR3 is missing its conserved closing phenylalanine or tryptophan, this is likely a read error. Because the CDR3's place on the DNA is in doubt, the DNA is left out and the CDR3 is given as listed by TCRdb. The chain employs TRBV7-2 and TRBJ1-5; the D call of TRBD1 is as the table states it, not checked on the DNA. Per the germline V gene, CDR1 is SGHTA and CDR2 is FQGNSA. The CDR3 is 13 amino acids long, termini counted. CDR3 sequence: CASSFTGSHDYGY.

The gene calls are TRBV25-1 and TRBJ1-6, with 8 nucleotides matching TRBD1. This CDR3 is 15 amino acids long. J lost 10 bases, V lost 2 bases, and 7 bases had no gene match. The germline CDR1 and CDR2 sequences are MGHDK and SYGVNS. The CDR3 nucleotides read TGTGCCAGCAGTGAAGGCGGACAGGGAAGATCACCCCTCCACTTT. Amino acid sequence: CASSEGGQGRSPLHF.